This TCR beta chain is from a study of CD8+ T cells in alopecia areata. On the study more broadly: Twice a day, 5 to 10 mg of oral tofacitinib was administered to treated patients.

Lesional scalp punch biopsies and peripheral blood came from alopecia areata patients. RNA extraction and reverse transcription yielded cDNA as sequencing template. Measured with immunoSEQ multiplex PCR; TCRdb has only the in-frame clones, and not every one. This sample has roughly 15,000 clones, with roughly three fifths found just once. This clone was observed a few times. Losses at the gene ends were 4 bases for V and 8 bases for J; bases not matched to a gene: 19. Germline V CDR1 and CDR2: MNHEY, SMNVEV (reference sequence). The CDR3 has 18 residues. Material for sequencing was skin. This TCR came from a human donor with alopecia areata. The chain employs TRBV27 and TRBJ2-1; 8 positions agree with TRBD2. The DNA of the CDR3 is TGTGCCAGCAGTTCCATAACCGGACTAGCCCCCCTGAGTGATGAGCAGTTCTTC. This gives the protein CASSSITGLAPLSDEQFF.